This record looks at one TCR beta chain sequence and its context. Its cognate antigen is unknown. Template switching incorporated UMIs with a 6-nucleotide sample barcode. From the 5' RACE reads, TCRdb lists one entry per CDR3 protein and no DNA. This table holds approximately 400,000 distinct CDR3 sequences. This CDR3 spans 17 amino acids. CDR1 SGDLS and CDR2 YYNGEE come from the germline V gene. The data belong to a study of monozygotic twins with inflammatory bowel disease. Study-level findings and limits: No repertoire similarity difference was seen between concordant and discordant twins; power was possibly limited.

V usage is TRBV9 and J usage is TRBJ2-5; there is no DNA to check the TCRdb D call of TRBD2. This sequence was found in a human donor with ulcerative colitis or Crohn's disease, or a healthy co-twin of an affected twin (not recorded which). The specimen sequenced was blood. The CDR3 sequence: CASSAGTSGGLQETQYF.